This T cell receptor beta chain is drawn from a study of vaccination and CD4 T cells after COVID-19. About the study: The authors used overlapping spike peptides from SARS-CoV-2, HCoV-NL63, HCoV-OC43 and HCoV-229E to stimulate cells. Cultures acting as controls obtained a CEFX pool, an HIV-1 Nef pool, or no peptide.

Treatment: approximately 9-day PBMC culture with coronavirus spike peptide pools or control peptides (ViraFEST assay). Researchers collected the unexposed donor's CD4+ T cells before the COVID-19 pandemic (2011-2018). After expanding antigen-specific T cells with peptide pools, ViraFEST sequenced their TCRs. This clonotype was observed a handful of times. Antigen specificity is unknown. V was pared by 0 bases and J by 1 base, with 5 bases of the junction left unmatched. Germline-derived CDR1 and CDR2 are LNHDA and SQIVND (reference sequence). The CDR3 length is 16 residues. The Oncomine TCR Beta short-read assay was applied to DNA of cultured CD4+ T cells. TCRdb reprocessed the PCR reads via MiXCR and lists one record per CDR3 protein. The sample includes roughly 6,100 distinct CDR3 sequences, 49% of them seen just once.

The source material was CD4+ T cells from blood, cultured in vitro. The chain links TRBV19 to TRBJ1-1, with 7 bases that match TRBD1. The source of this sequence is a human donor in good health. The CDR3 DNA sequence: TGTGCCAGTAGTATAGATCGAGGGGGCGCGAACACTGAAGCTTTCTTT. This translates into CASSIDRGGANTEAFF.